Detailed here is one T cell receptor (beta chain). This entry belongs to a study of blood T cell repertoires in COVID-19. In the source study's methods: The authors estimated nucleated cell counts from reference gene primer amplification. Sequenced by immunoSEQ multiplex PCR; TCRdb stores in-frame clones only, minus some. That table furnishes V, J and clone size, whereas the DNA furnished D and trimming. The sample includes around 150,000 clones, about 86% of them seen just once. This CDR3 contains 13 residues. V lost 6 bases to trimming and J lost 5 bases; unmatched junction nucleotides: 6. CDR1 SGHRS and CDR2 YFSETQ come from the germline V gene.

This chain joins TRBV5-1 and TRBJ2-5; 8 nucleotides match TRBD2. The material sequenced was peripheral blood. This receptor was taken from a man between 60 and 75 years old with acute or convalescent COVID-19. Written as DNA, the CDR3 is TGCGCCAGCACCAGCGGGAGCCTCGAGACCCAGTACTTC. Translated: CASTSGSLETQYF. Complete variable domain (other parts from reference TRBV5-1 and TRBJ2-5): KAGVTQTPRYLIKTRGQQVTLSCSPISGHRSVSWYQQTPGQGLQFLFEYFSETQRNKGNFPGRFSGRQFSNSRSEMNVSTLELGDSALYLCASTSGSLETQYFGPGTRLLVL.